Below, 30 T cell receptor beta chains from the same sample are listed, as sequenced in a study of CXCR3-negative and CXCR3-positive naive CD8 T cells (dated by TCRdb to about 2019). What the study reported, not specific to this receptor: TRB CDR3s from CXCR3-positive naive cells showed higher hydrophobicity (lower Kidera factor 4), lower energy, and higher strength and volume indices than CXCR3-negative naive cells.

Sequencing instrument: NextSeq 550. The Human TCR Profiling Kit (MiLaboratory) was used to prepare UMI-labeled 5' RACE TRB cDNA libraries. TCRdb reprocessed the reads and lists each CDR3 protein sequence as a single entry, with no DNA. The sample's table lists a count of about 120,000 distinct CDR3 sequences. About 0.34% of the sample is held by the ten biggest clonotypes. No antigen is known for these receptors. Sequenced input: naive CXCR3+ CD8+ T cells from blood. The sample's cell subset or site label is to be understood as: CD45RO-CCR7+CD27+CD95- naive CD8+ T cells expressing CXCR3 (TNR3+). These receptors all come from a human donor in good health. Some clones in this sample may be carry-over from other donors' samples.

This chain connects TRBV7-6 to TRBJ2-3; TCRdb indicates TRBD2, and absent DNA this call remains unverified. Germline CDR1 SGHVS, CDR2 FNYEAQ. This CDR3 has 18 residues. The CDR3: CASSLSLISGGRTDTQYF.

The rearrangement uses TRBV28 and TRBJ2-1; TCRdb selects TRBD2, and the lack of DNA leaves this call unchecked. The CDR3 length is 16 residues. CDR1 and CDR2 from the germline V gene are MDHEN and SYDVKM. This chain's CDR3 is CASSGLAGGGYNEQFF.

V and J are TRBV28 and TRBJ2-1; there is no DNA to check the TCRdb D call of TRBD1. The CDR3 consists of 17 residues. Germline V gene sequence: CDR1 MDHEN, CDR2 SYDVKM. CDR3 amino acids: CASSLLMGAGGSFEQFF.

The chain is built from TRBV19 and TRBJ2-7; TCRdb selects TRBD2, and the lack of DNA leaves this call unchecked. The CDR3 has 14 amino acids. The germline CDR1 and CDR2 sequences are LNHDA and SQIVND (reference sequence). The CDR3 loop reads CASSISESSYEQYF.

The chain has TRBV4-2 and TRBJ2-1; the TCRdb call, TRBD2, lacks DNA for checking. Germline V lookup: CDR1 LGHNA, CDR2 YNFKEQ. This CDR3 has 16 residues. Here the CDR3 reads CASSQDWSLAGDEQFF.

The chain carries TRBV7-3 and TRBJ2-3; TCRdb reports TRBD2, a call that lacks DNA to check it against. The CDR3 consists of 15 residues. Germline V gives CDR1 SGHTA, CDR2 FQGTGA. The CDR3 sequence is CASSPTSGGLDTQYF.

The gene calls are TRBV12-3 or TRBV12-4 and TRBJ1-2; TCRdb's D gene call, TRBD1, goes unchecked for lack of DNA. The CDR3 has 12 residues. The CDR3 loop is CASSLWGGGYTF.

The rearrangement uses TRBV7-3 and TRBJ2-3. CDR3 length: 15 amino acids. Germline loops: CDR1 SGHTA, CDR2 FQGTGA. Here the CDR3 reads CASSLTGAGTDTQYF.

The chain carries TRBV6-5 and TRBJ2-2; the D gene TCRdb calls, TRBD2, cannot be checked with no DNA. The CDR3 is 16 amino acids. The germline V gene encodes CDR1 MNHEY and CDR2 SVGAGI. The CDR3 is CASSYYSGEDTGELFF.

This chain connects TRBV28 to TRBJ1-4; absent DNA, TCRdb's TRBD1 call cannot be checked. The germline V gene encodes CDR1 MDHEN and CDR2 SYDVKM. The CDR3 contains 16 residues. This CDR3 reads CASSLPDRGRGEKLFF. Full variable domain (rest looked up from reference TRBV28 and TRBJ1-4): DVKVTQSSRYLVKRTGEKVFLECVQDMDHENMFWYRQDPGLGLRLIYFSYDVKMKEKGDIPEGYSVSREKKERFSLILESASTNQTSMYLCASSLPDRGRGEKLFFGSGTQLSVL.

The rearrangement links TRBV4-2 to TRBJ2-3; TCRdb reports TRBD1, a call that lacks DNA to check it against. The germline gives CDR1 LGHNA, CDR2 YNFKEQ. The CDR3 contains 14 residues. CDR3: CASSGAGSTDTQYF.

The rearrangement joins TRBV29-1 to TRBJ2-3; the D call from TCRdb, TRBD2, cannot be confirmed without DNA. There are 18 residues in the CDR3. Germline lookup yields CDR1 SQVTM and CDR2 ANQGSEA. This CDR3 is CSVDKPSSVRAGTDTQYF.

CDR3 region: CSVTWGPTDTQYF. V gene TRBV29-1 combines with J gene TRBJ2-3; TCRdb's D gene call, TRBD1, goes unchecked for lack of DNA. Germline lookup yields CDR1 SQVTM and CDR2 ANQGSEA. The CDR3 is 13 amino acids.

The V and J genes are TRBV6-2 or TRBV6-3 and TRBJ1-1. Germline lookup yields CDR1 MNHEY and CDR2 SVGEGT. CDR3 size: 14 residues. The CDR3 reads CASSFSGYGSEAFF.

The chain combines TRBV4-3 with TRBJ2-1; the D call of TRBD2 rests on TCRdb alone, since no DNA is present to check it. CDR3 size: 16 residues. Germline loops: CDR1 LGHNA, CDR2 YSLEER. CDR3 sequence: CASSQDTGTRGNEQFF.

The gene calls are TRBV7-8 and TRBJ1-5; TCRdb names TRBD1, which stays unverified in the absence of DNA. The CDR3 covers 16 residues. Germline lookup yields CDR1 SGHVS and CDR2 FQNEAQ. This chain's CDR3 is CASSIGSGHSNQPQHF.

This sequence joins TRBV5-1 and TRBJ2-3; the D gene TCRdb calls, TRBD1, cannot be checked with no DNA. The CDR3 is 17 amino acids. Per the germline V gene, CDR1 is SGHRS and CDR2 is YFSETQ. CDR3 sequence: CASSLVPGTLSTDTQYF.

This rearrangement joins TRBV11-2 to TRBJ1-3; TCRdb reports TRBD1, a call that lacks DNA to check it against. This CDR3 has 16 residues. Germline V gene data show CDR1 as SGHAT and CDR2 as FQNNGV. Here the CDR3 reads CASSFVTGFSGNTIYF.

V usage is TRBV29-1 and J usage is TRBJ2-1; the D gene TCRdb calls, TRBD2, cannot be checked with no DNA. Germline CDR1 SQVTM, CDR2 ANQGSEA. The CDR3 totals 12 residues. This CDR3 is CSVGTSYGEQFF.

CDR3 loop: CASSVVGEEQSSYNEQFF. The chain combines TRBV9 with TRBJ2-1. The CDR3 length is 18 residues. Germline assignment: CDR1 SGDLS and CDR2 YYNGEE.

The chain combines TRBV27 with TRBJ2-3; TCRdb lists TRBD1, though no DNA is available to test this call. The CDR3 consists of 17 residues. Looked up from germline, CDR1 is MNHEY and CDR2 is SMNVEV (reference sequence). The CDR3: CASSLSTGTGGTDTQYF.

The chain combines TRBV11-3 with TRBJ2-3; TCRdb's D call, TRBD2, is unchecked because there is no DNA. This CDR3 is built from 15 residues. Germline V lookup: CDR1 SGHNT, CDR2 YENEEA. The CDR3 reads CASSLTGGPGDTQYF.

V gene TRBV7-2 combines with J gene TRBJ2-1; with no DNA, the TCRdb D assignment of TRBD2 cannot be verified. CDR3 size: 18 residues. Germline CDR1 is SGHTA and CDR2 is FQGNSA. The CDR3 loop is CASSSLAGGRYFYNEQFF.

This chain uses TRBV15 with TRBJ2-1; TCRdb proposes TRBD1, but this gene call is untestable without DNA. The CDR3 totals 16 residues. Germline V CDR1 and CDR2: LNHNV, YYDKDF (reference sequence). This chain's CDR3 is CATSRTGGLGDNEQFF. The whole variable domain, filled in from reference TRBV15 and TRBJ2-1, reads DAMVIQNPRYQVTQFGKPVTLSCSQTLNHNVMYWYQQKSSQAPKLLFHYYDKDFNNEADTPDNFQSRRPNTSFCFLDIRSPGLGDTAMYLCATSRTGGLGDNEQFFGPGTRLTVL.

The gene calls are TRBV29-1 and TRBJ1-2. CDR3 length: 13 residues. Germline CDR1 SQVTM, CDR2 ANQGSEA. The CDR3 loop reads CSGSSPSRNDYTF.

The chain uses TRBV28 and TRBJ1-1. The germline V gene has CDR1 MDHEN and CDR2 SYDVKM. CDR3 size: 12 residues. CDR3 sequence: CASSLLDTEAFF. Variable domain in full (rest from reference TRBV28 and TRBJ1-1): DVKVTQSSRYLVKRTGEKVFLECVQDMDHENMFWYRQDPGLGLRLIYFSYDVKMKEKGDIPEGYSVSREKKERFSLILESASTNQTSMYLCASSLLDTEAFFGQGTRLTVV.

The CDR3 sequence is CASSLLRRGNTGELFF. The rearrangement uses TRBV7-3 and TRBJ2-2; there is no DNA to check the TCRdb D call of TRBD2. This CDR3 comprises 16 residues. Germline values: CDR1 SGHTA, CDR2 FQGTGA.

This chain uses TRBV27 with TRBJ2-7; TCRdb's assignment of TRBD2 cannot be checked, as there is no DNA. The CDR3 loop spans 13 amino acids. In germline, CDR1 is MNHEY, CDR2 SMNVEV (reference sequence). The CDR3 sequence: CASGLAGTYEQYF.

The chain employs TRBV7-8 and TRBJ2-7; TCRdb gives TRBD2 as the D gene, but with no DNA this cannot be confirmed. CDR1 is SGHVS and CDR2 is FQNEAQ in the germline V gene. This CDR3 has 15 amino acids. The CDR3 loop is CASMANYPPPYEQYF.

This chain connects TRBV5-5 to TRBJ2-7; TCRdb's assignment of TRBD2 cannot be checked, as there is no DNA. This CDR3 region has 15 residues. Germline-derived CDR1 and CDR2 are SGHKS and YYEKEE (reference sequence). This chain's CDR3 is CASSLVASGSYEQYF.